This TCR beta chain comes out of a study of T cells in Graves' hyperthyroidism and ophthalmopathy (dated by TCRdb to between 2017 and 2020). The study in broad terms: Peripheral blood was collected at initial diagnosis, before any treatment. According to the paper, TCR Vbeta CDR3 sequencing was carried out on roughly 130 peripheral blood samples, which came from approximately 43 ophthalmopathy, around 75 hyperthyroidism and approximately 17 progressor patients. After sampling, hyperthyroidism patients received methimazole starting at 30 mg daily, and ophthalmopathy patients received high-dose intravenous methylprednisolone. Thyroid tissue and blood T-cell repertoires from more than five Graves' hyperthyroidism patients were also compared in the study. The roughly 100 discovery patients were randomly divided into training and test sets at a 7:3 ratio. A discovery cohort of about 100 patients, about 40 with Graves' ophthalmopathy and 55 to 65 with stable Graves' hyperthyroidism, was used to find distinguishing TCR V-J signatures. Whether ophthalmopathy could be predicted prospectively was tested in an independent validation cohort made up of 18 to 20 hyperthyroidism patients plus 17 patients who later progressed to ophthalmopathy. Findings and caveats that apply to the study as a whole: In validation, the model predicted progression to ophthalmopathy a median of roughly 6.1 months before onset, with about 70% sensitivity and 72.22% specificity. No statistical method was used to set the sample size in advance, and investigators knew the group allocation. Ophthalmopathy was separated from stable hyperthyroidism by a 13 V-J signature model, with over 85% sensitivity and approximately 81% specificity obtained in cross-validation and 80%/75% obtained in testing. Most expanded thyroid clonotypes (frequency above 0.001) were also detected in blood, suggesting blood repertoires may reflect thyroid immune responses.

From its cysteine to its phenylalanine, the CDR3 spans 14 amino acids. The read is trimmed to its CDR3 DNA, 42 bases read in frame from base 1. Trimming takes 1 base from V and 1 base from J, and the germline ends sit 6 bases apart. Based on the germline V gene, the CDR1 and CDR2 sequences are SGHTA and FQGNSA. Turning to this clonotype: Its target antigen remains unknown. No clone much larger than this one lies a single base away; base qualities are absent.

The TCR beta CDR3 regions were amplified from RNA transcripts. The TCR CDR3 was subjected to a first round of RT-PCR using the HTBI primer set and the Qiagen OneStep RT-PCR kit. Libraries were constructed in a second round of multiplex PCR, after which size selection and purification were carried out. Paired-end sequencing of the libraries was performed with 100 bp reads on an Illumina HiSeq2000. As for the authors' bioinformatics: Raw data were processed with SOAPnuke, discarding reads with adapters, uncalled bases, mean Phred below 15, or no exact constant-primer or identifier match. High-quality paired reads were merged using COPE v1.2.5, and each unique nucleotide sequence was defined as a clonotype. MiTCR v1.1 was used to align the clonotypes against IMGT TRBV, TRBD and TRBJ reference segments. The analysis included only V-J combinations with a frequency above 0.0001, which together covered 99% to 99.2% of the repertoires. A TCS score was defined as the ratio between F50 (clonal expansion) and ExV (chaos), using BLOSUM62-based TCRdist between CDR3 peptides within each V-J. Welch's t-statistics and random forest reduced 500 to 650 V-J features to roughly 13, which were used in a naive Bayes classifier (R e1071). Thyroid-blood repertoire similarity was quantified with the Morisita-Horn index. The public reads were quality trimmed at Q25 with fastp and then assembled into clones with MiXCR by TCRdb, keeping productive beta chains. CDR3 protein duplicates are merged, each entry listing the most common genes and DNA. These V and J calls rely on TCRdb rather than the paper's analysis. The sample includes tens of thousands of distinct CDR3 sequences, with roughly half observed a single time. The ten largest account for under 20% of the sample.

Ophthalmopathy patients had moderately to severely active disease, Clinical Activity Score of at least 3, NOSPECS grade of at least 4, and duration under 3 months. The study excluded patients with uncontrolled infections, other autoimmune diseases, pregnancy or lactation. Clinical symptoms, serum thyroxine and TRAb, thyroid ultrasound, and orbital computed tomography formed the basis for the diagnoses. Ficoll-Paque density gradient centrifugation was used to isolate PBMCs from about 9.4 ml of fresh peripheral blood. Total RNA was extracted with Trizol reagent, and quality was checked on an Agilent 2100 Bioanalyzer.

The rearrangement combines TRBV7-2 with TRBJ2-3; too little of a D gene remains to name it. The receptor's source is a man between 35 and 55 years old with Graves' ophthalmopathy. The sequenced sample was blood. The CDR3 loop reads CASSLGAGTDTQYF. Read as DNA, the sequence is TGTGCCAGCAGCTTAGGAGCCGGCACAGATACGCAGTATTTT.